The 27 T cell receptor beta chains below were found in one sample sequenced in a study of blood T cell repertoires in COVID-19. Profiled with immunoSEQ multiplex PCR; TCRdb holds only in-frame clones, not every one. This table holds 370,000 or so clones, 70% to 85% found once. Sequenced material: peripheral blood. These receptors originate from a human donor with acute or convalescent COVID-19. The donor label of this sample is uncertain.

The chain joins TRBV7-9 to TRBJ2-1, with a possible D match to TRBD1 (6 bases). V was pared by 3 bases and J by 3 bases, with 12 bases between. This CDR3 has 15 residues. CDR1 and CDR2 from the germline V gene are SEHNR and FQNEAQ (reference sequence). This CDR3 reads CASSFRGGNYNEQFF. CDR3 in DNA: TGTGCCAGCAGCTTTAGAGGGGGTAACTACAATGAGCAGTTCTTC.

This sequence joins TRBV27 and TRBJ2-5; 9 nucleotides align to TRBD2. With 9 bases clipped from V and 6 bases from J, the junction kept 11 bases outside the gene matches. From germline, CDR1 is MNHEY and CDR2 SMNVEV (reference sequence). This CDR3 contains 14 residues. CDR3 bases: TGTGCCAGTAGAAAGAGGGCGGGGGGGCAGACCCAGTACTTC. Its protein is CASRKRAGGQTQYF.

Notes on this clone: Additional DNA sequences in this sample encode the identical CDR3. The chain couples TRBV5-1 to TRBJ2-7, with 11 positions matching TRBD1. CDR1 and CDR2 (germline): SGHRS, YFSETQ. The CDR3 is 15 amino acids. Losses at the gene ends were 0 bases for V and 3 bases for J; bases not matched to a gene: 2. Here the CDR3 reads CASSLAGTGGYEQYF. The CDR3 nucleotides are TGCGCCAGCAGCTTGGCCGGGACAGGGGGCTACGAGCAGTACTTC.

V and J are TRBV3-1 (or the pseudogene TRBV3-2) and TRBJ1-2, with a weak D call TRBD1 (6 bases). The V gene's germline CDR1 is LGHDT and CDR2 YNNKEL (reference sequence). Trimming pared 3 bases from V and 4 bases from J, leaving 18 bases between. The CDR3 has 16 amino acids. CDR3 in DNA: TGTGCCAGCAGCCACGTCCGGGGGGCGCCCCGCTATGGCTACACCTTC. Encoded protein: CASSHVRGAPRYGYTF.

This clone was observed a few times. The sample contains more than one DNA sequence encoding this CDR3. In DNA, the CDR3 is TGCGCCAGCAGCTTGGACGGACAGGCGAACACTGAAGCTTTCTTT. Its protein product is CASSLDGQANTEAFF. The chain links TRBV5-1 to TRBJ1-1; 7 nucleotides agree with TRBD1. The CDR3 runs 15 residues. V was clipped by 0 bases and J by 1 base; unmatched bases: 3. CDR1 and CDR2 (germline): SGHRS, YFSETQ.

The chain links TRBV5-6 to TRBJ1-1, with D perhaps matching TRBD1 (6 bases). V shed 1 base and J shed 0 bases, with 13 bases lying between them. The CDR3 extends over 16 amino acids. Per germline, CDR1 SGHDT and CDR2 YYEEEE. The CDR3 DNA is TGTGCCAGCAGCTTGAGCAGGGGAGATATGAACACTGAAGCTTTCTTT. It encodes CASSLSRGDMNTEAFF. The full variable domain, in which reference TRBV5-6 and TRBJ1-1 provide the parts outside the CDR3, is DAGVTQSPTHLIKTRGQQVTLRCSPKSGHDTVSWYQQALGQGPQFIFQYYEEEERQRGNFPDRFSGHQFPNYSSELNVNALLLGDSALYLCASSLSRGDMNTEAFFGQGTRLTVV.

This clone was detected a few times. The gene calls are TRBV16 and TRBJ1-5; D is uncertain. The CDR3 contains 13 residues. Trimming removed 0 bases from V and 5 bases from J, with 5 bases in between. Per germline, CDR1 KGHSY and CDR2 FQNENV. The chain's CDR3 is CASSQSGDQPQHF. CDR3 nucleotides: TGTGCCAGCAGCCAATCTGGAGATCAGCCCCAGCATTTT.

This clone turned up a few times. The chain carries TRBV11-3 and TRBJ2-1; a possible D gene is TRBD2 (6 bases). The CDR3 loop spans 14 amino acids. Germline V CDR1 and CDR2: SGHNT, YENEEA. V was clipped by 0 bases and J by 10 bases, with 13 bases between them. This CDR3 reads CASSLEGGWGEQFF. CDR3 nucleotides: TGTGCCAGCAGCTTAGAGGGGGGTTGGGGCGAGCAGTTCTTC.

V gene TRBV28 combines with J gene TRBJ1-1; 9 bases map to TRBD1. Germline V lookup: CDR1 MDHEN, CDR2 SYDVKM. Unmatched junction bases numbered 3, after V lost 6 bases and J lost 10 bases. This CDR3 is 11 amino acids long. CDR3 loop: CASREDRGAFF. The CDR3 region has the DNA TGTGCCAGCAGAGAGGACAGGGGAGCTTTCTTT.

The genes are TRBV5-1 and TRBJ2-3, with D unclear. V was pared by 5 bases and J by 2 bases, with 12 bases between. The CDR3 loop spans 14 amino acids. Germline assignment: CDR1 SGHRS and CDR2 YFSETQ. CDR3 in DNA: TGCGCCAGCAGTTACAGATACTCCACAGATACGCAGTATTTT. It yields the protein CASSYRYSTDTQYF.

This clone appeared once. The V gene is TRBV6-4, the J gene TRBJ2-6; maybe TRBD2 (5 bases). The CDR3 spans 16 residues. V dropped 2 bases and J dropped 0 bases, with 8 bases sitting between them. The V gene's germline CDR1 is MRHNA and CDR2 SNTAGT. In DNA form, the CDR3 reads TGTGCCAGCAGTGACGAACGGGGCTCTGGGGCCAACGTCCTGACTTTC. It specifies CASSDERGSGANVLTF.

The chain links TRBV27 to TRBJ1-6, with D hard to call. Germline V gene lookup returns CDR1 MNHEY and CDR2 SMNVEV (reference sequence). This CDR3 is built from 12 residues. The V gene lost 5 bases and the J gene lost 6 bases, with 5 bases spanning the gap. The DNA for the CDR3 is TGTGCCAGCAGTACAACTAATTCACCCCTCCACTTT. Translated, it gives CASSTTNSPLHF.

The chain links TRBV18 to TRBJ1-4; D is ambiguous. Trimming shortened V by 0 bases and J by 8 bases, and 7 bases separated the two germline ends. Germline loops: CDR1 KGHSH, CDR2 LQKENI. The CDR3 is made up of 13 amino acids. The CDR3 DNA reads TGTGCCAGCTCACCACCGGTGAGGGAAAAACTGTTTTTT. It encodes CASSPPVREKLFF. Supplemented by reference TRBV18 and TRBJ1-4, the full variable domain reads NAGVMQNPRHLVRRRGQEARLRCSPMKGHSHVYWYRQLPEEGLKFMVYLQKENIIDESGMPKERFSAEFPKEGPSILRIQQVVRGDSAAYFCASSPPVREKLFFGSGTQLSVL.

The chain combines TRBV13 with TRBJ1-1; D might be TRBD1 (6 bases). Looked up from germline, CDR1 is PRHDT and CDR2 is FYEKMQ (reference sequence). This CDR3 spans 16 amino acids. The V end was cut by 3 bases, the J end by 3 bases, with 17 bases between. CDR3: CASSFLQGWDYTEAFF. The DNA for the CDR3 is TGTGCCAGCAGCTTCTTGCAGGGGTGGGATTACACTGAAGCTTTCTTT.

This chain links TRBV10-1 with TRBJ2-2; 7 bases map to TRBD2. Trimming removed 8 bases from V and 0 bases from J; junction bases left unmatched: 3. The germline CDR1 and CDR2 sequences are WNHNN and SYGVQD (reference sequence). This CDR3 spans 14 amino acids. In DNA form, the CDR3 reads TGCGCCAGCCGGCGGGAGCCGAACACCGGGGAGCTGTTTTTT. It codes for CASRREPNTGELFF.

This clone is a singleton in its sample. The V call is TRBV7-2, the J call TRBJ1-1, with D tentatively TRBD1 (5 bases). The CDR3 is made up of 14 amino acids. From germline, CDR1 is SGHTA and CDR2 FQGNSA. Trimming stripped 5 bases from V and 0 bases from J, with 10 bases between. CDR3 sequence: CASSVDSLNTEAFF. DNA for the CDR3: TGTGCCAGCAGCGTTGACAGCTTGAACACTGAAGCTTTCTTT.

In regard to this clone: At the DNA level, this CDR3 is encoded by other sequences in the same sample as well. The chain joins TRBV9 to TRBJ2-1, with D possibly being TRBD1 (5 bases). V shed 0 bases and J shed 0 bases, with 7 bases lying between them. The V gene's germline CDR1 is SGDLS and CDR2 YYNGEE. This CDR3 comprises 15 residues. DNA for the CDR3: TGTGCCAGCAGCGTAGGCCAGGGCTCCTACAATGAGCAGTTCTTC. Encoded protein: CASSVGQGSYNEQFF.

The chain joins TRBV18 to TRBJ2-7; 12 bases map to TRBD2. The CDR3 is made up of 16 amino acids. J gave up 3 bases and V 2 bases, and 5 bases lay outside the gene matches. CDR1 is KGHSH and CDR2 is LQKENI in the germline V gene. This CDR3 is CASSPNLAGGYYEQYF. The CDR3 region has the DNA TGTGCCAGCTCACCAAATCTAGCGGGAGGGTACTACGAGCAGTACTTC.

The CDR3 DNA reads TGTGCCAGCAGTACACGACAGGGTCAGCCCCAGCATTTT. It codes for CASSTRQGQPQHF. V usage is TRBV6-4 and J usage is TRBJ1-5; 7 nucleotides agree with TRBD1. V shed 5 bases, J shed 6 bases, and the junction held 4 bases outside the gene matches. CDR1 is MRHNA and CDR2 is SNTAGT in the germline V gene. This CDR3 has 13 amino acids.

The chain links TRBV7-2 to TRBJ1-1, with no clear D. V lost 8 bases and J 4 bases, leaving 20 bases between the germline ends. The CDR3 loop spans 15 amino acids. Germline CDR1 is SGHTA and CDR2 is FQGNSA. CDR3 DNA: TGTGCCAGCTCCCCGAACCCGGTAGCGAGCACTGAAGCTTTCTTT. Its translation: CASSPNPVASTEAFF. Filled out from reference TRBV7-2 and TRBJ1-1, the complete variable domain reads GAGVSQSPSNKVTEKGKDVELRCDPISGHTALYWYRQSLGQGLEFLIYFQGNSAPDKSGLPSDRFSAERTGGSVSTLTIQRTQQEDSAVYLCASSPNPVASTEAFFGQGTRLTVV.

This chain links TRBV7-2 with TRBJ2-5; 8 bases align to TRBD2. The CDR3 has 15 amino acids. Germline trimming cut 2 bases from V and 5 bases from J; bases unmatched to any gene: 7. Germline CDR1 SGHTA, CDR2 FQGNSA. The CDR3 bases are TGTGCCAGCAGCTTATTTCGGGGGGGCCGGGAGACCCAGTACTTC. This translates into CASSLFRGGRETQYF.

The chain is built from TRBV6-5 and TRBJ2-1; D not resolved. The CDR3 runs 16 residues. V was shortened by 0 bases and J by 2 bases, with 11 bases between the two germline ends. Looked up from germline, CDR1 is MNHEY and CDR2 is SVGAGI. CDR3 in DNA: TGTGCCAGCAGTTACTCCAGCCCGGGTGCCTACAATGAGCAGTTCTTC. Translating it yields CASSYSSPGAYNEQFF.

The V call is TRBV6-1, the J call TRBJ2-7, with D possibly matching TRBD1 (6 bases). This CDR3 spans 15 amino acids. The germline V and J ends were trimmed by 2 bases and 0 bases, with 11 bases remaining between them. The V gene's germline CDR1 is MNHNS and CDR2 SASEGT. CDR3 nucleotides: TGTGCCAGCAGTGAATTAACAGGGAGCTCCTACGAGCAGTACTTC. Translation: CASSELTGSSYEQYF.

This clone was observed a handful of times. J is TRBJ1-1 and V is TRBV5-1, with a possible D match to TRBD1 (5 bases). This CDR3 has 13 amino acids. CDR1 is SGHRS and CDR2 is YFSETQ in the germline V gene. V was pared by 2 bases and J by 7 bases, with 12 bases between. The CDR3 loop is CASSFMFGGEAFF. The CDR3, as DNA: TGCGCCAGCAGCTTTATGTTCGGGGGTGAAGCTTTCTTT.

The chain employs TRBV19 and TRBJ1-2; 7 nucleotides line up with TRBD1. Trimming cost V 3 bases and J 8 bases; bases outside gene matches: 6. The CDR3 is 13 amino acids. Germline CDR1 LNHDA, CDR2 SQIVND (reference sequence). DNA of the CDR3: TGTGCCAGTAGTATCGACAGGGTCGGGGGCTACACCTTC. It specifies CASSIDRVGGYTF. Drawing the rest from reference TRBV19 and TRBJ1-2, the complete variable domain is DGGITQSPKYLFRKEGQNVTLSCEQNLNHDAMYWYRQDPGQGLRLIYYSQIVNDFQKGDIAEGYSVSREKKESFPLTVTSAQKNPTAFYLCASSIDRVGGYTFGSGTRLTVV.

This clone was detected only a few times. CDR3 protein: CASRQTGGAETQYF. DNA for the CDR3: TGTGCCAGTAGACAAACAGGGGGCGCTGAGACCCAGTACTTC. The chain couples TRBV19 to TRBJ2-5, with 9 nucleotides matching TRBD1. Germline V gene data show CDR1 as LNHDA and CDR2 as SQIVND (reference sequence). The CDR3 totals 14 residues. After removal of 6 bases from V and 5 bases from J, the junction contained 7 bases not matched to a gene.

This chain links TRBV6-1 with TRBJ1-3; D is ambiguous. CDR1 and CDR2 (germline): MNHNS, SASEGT. V shed 4 bases and J shed 3 bases, with 22 bases lying between them. This CDR3 has 18 amino acids. The CDR3 nucleotides are TGTGCCAGCAGTGGCCTGGTGGGGAGGGTTGTTCTTGGAAACACCATATATTTT. Its protein product is CASSGLVGRVVLGNTIYF.